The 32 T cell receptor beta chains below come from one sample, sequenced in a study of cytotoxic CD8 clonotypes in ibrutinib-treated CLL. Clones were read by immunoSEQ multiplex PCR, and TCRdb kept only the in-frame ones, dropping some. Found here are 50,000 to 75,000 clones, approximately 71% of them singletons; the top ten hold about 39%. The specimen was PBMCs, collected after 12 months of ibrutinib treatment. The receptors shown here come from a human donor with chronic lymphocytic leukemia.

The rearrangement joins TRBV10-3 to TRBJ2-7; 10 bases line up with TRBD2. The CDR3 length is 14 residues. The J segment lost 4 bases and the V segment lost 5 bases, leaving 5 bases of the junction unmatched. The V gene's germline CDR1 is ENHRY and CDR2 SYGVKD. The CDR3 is CAISSSGSKYEQYF. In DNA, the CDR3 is TGTGCCATCAGTTCTAGCGGGAGTAAATACGAGCAGTACTTC.

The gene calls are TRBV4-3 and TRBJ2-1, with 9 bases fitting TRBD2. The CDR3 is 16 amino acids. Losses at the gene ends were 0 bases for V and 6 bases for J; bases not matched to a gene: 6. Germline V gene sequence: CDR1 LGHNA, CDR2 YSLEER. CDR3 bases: TGCGCCAGCAGCCAAGAGAAAGCGGGAGGATTCAATGAGCAGTTCTTC. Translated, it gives CASSQEKAGGFNEQFF.

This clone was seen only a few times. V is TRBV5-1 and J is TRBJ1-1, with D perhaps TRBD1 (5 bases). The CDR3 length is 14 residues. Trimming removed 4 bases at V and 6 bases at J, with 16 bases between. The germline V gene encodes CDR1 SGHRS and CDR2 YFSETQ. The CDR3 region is CASSTDSRESEAFF. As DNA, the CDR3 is TGCGCCAGCAGCACCGATTCCAGGGAATCTGAAGCTTTCTTT.

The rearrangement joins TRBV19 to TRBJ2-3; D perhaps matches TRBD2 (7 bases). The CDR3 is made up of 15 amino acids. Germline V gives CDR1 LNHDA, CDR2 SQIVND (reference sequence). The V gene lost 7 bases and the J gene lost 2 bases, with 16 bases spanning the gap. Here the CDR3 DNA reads TGTGCCAGTACCACGGGGGGCACAGACACAGATACGCAGTATTTT. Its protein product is CASTTGGTDTDTQYF.

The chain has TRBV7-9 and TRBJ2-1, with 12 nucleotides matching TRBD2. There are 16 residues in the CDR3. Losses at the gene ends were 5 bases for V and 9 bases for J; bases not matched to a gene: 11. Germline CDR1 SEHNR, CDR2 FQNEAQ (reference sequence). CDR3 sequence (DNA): TGTGCCAGCAGCCCCCGGGGGCTAGCGGGAGGGGGTGAGCAGTTCTTC. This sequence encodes CASSPRGLAGGGEQFF.

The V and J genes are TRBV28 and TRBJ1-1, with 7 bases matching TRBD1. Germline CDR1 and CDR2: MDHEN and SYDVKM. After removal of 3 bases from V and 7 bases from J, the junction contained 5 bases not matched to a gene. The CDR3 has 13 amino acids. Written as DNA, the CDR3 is TGTGCCAGCAGTTTCCGATACAGGGGTGAAGCTTTCTTT. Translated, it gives CASSFRYRGEAFF.

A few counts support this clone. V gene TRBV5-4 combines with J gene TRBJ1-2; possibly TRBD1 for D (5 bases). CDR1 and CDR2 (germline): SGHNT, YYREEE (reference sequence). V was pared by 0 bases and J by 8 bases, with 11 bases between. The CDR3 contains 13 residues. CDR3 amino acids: CASSLVQGGGYTF. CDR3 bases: TGTGCCAGCAGCTTGGTTCAGGGAGGCGGCTACACCTTC.

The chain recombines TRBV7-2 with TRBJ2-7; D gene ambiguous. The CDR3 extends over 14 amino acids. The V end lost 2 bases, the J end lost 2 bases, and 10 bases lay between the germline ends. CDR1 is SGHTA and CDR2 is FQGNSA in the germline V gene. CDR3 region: CASSLTDGPYEQYF. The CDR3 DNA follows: TGTGCCAGCAGCTTAACCGACGGACCCTACGAGCAGTACTTC.

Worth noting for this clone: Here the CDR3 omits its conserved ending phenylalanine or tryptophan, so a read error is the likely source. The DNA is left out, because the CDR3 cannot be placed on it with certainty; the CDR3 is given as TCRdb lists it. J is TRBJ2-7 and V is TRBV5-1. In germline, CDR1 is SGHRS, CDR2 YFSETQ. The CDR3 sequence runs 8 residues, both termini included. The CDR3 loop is CASSSSSL.

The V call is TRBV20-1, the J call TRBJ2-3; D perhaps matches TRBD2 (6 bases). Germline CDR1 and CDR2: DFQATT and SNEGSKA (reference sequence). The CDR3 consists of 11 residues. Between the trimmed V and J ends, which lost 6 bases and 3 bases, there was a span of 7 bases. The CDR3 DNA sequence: TGCAGTGCGGGACTGACAGATACGCAGTATTTT. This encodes CSAGLTDTQYF.

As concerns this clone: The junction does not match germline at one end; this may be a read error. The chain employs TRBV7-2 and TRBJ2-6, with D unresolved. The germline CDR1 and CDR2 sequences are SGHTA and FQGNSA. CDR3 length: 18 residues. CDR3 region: CASSNAHETTKSGQRPDF. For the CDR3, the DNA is TGTGCCAGCAGCAATGCGCACGAGACGACAAAGTCGGGCCAACGTCCTGACTTC.

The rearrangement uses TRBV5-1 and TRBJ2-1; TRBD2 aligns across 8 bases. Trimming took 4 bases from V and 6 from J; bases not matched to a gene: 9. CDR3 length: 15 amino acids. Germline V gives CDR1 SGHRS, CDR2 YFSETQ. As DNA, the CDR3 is TGCGCCAGCAGCACCACTAGCGGTATTGCCAATGAGCAGTTCTTC. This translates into CASSTTSGIANEQFF.

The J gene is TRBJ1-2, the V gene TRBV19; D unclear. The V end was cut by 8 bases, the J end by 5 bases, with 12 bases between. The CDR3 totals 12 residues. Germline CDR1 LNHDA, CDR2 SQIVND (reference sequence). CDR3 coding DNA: TGTGCCAGTCTCTCGTTTAGGTATGGCTACACCTTC. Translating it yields CASLSFRYGYTF.

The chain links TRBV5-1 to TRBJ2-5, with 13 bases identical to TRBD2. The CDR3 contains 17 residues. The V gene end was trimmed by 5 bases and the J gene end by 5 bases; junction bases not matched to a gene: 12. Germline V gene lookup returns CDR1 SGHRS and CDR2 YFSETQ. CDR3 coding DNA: TGCGCCAGCAGATGGACTAGCGGGAGCGGGGAGTGGGAGACCCAGTACTTC. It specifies CASRWTSGSGEWETQYF.

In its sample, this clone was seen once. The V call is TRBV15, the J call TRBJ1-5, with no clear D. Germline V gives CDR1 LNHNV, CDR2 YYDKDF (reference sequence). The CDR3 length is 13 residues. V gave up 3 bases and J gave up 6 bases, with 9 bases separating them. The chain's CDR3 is CATSSPMVQPQHF. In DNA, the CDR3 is TGTGCCACCAGCAGCCCCATGGTTCAGCCCCAGCATTTT.

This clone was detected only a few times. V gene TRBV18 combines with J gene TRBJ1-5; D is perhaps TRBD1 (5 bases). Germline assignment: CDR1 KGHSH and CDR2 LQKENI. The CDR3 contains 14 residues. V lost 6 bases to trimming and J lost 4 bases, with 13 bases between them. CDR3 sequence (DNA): TGTGCCAGCTCTCCGACAGATTTTAATCAGCCCCAGCATTTT. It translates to CASSPTDFNQPQHF.

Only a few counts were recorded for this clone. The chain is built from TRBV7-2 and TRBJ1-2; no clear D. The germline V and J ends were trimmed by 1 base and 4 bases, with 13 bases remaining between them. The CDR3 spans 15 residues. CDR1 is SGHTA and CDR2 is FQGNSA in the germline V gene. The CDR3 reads CASSLGGIRSYGYTF. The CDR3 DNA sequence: TGTGCCAGCAGCTTAGGAGGTATTAGAAGCTATGGCTACACCTTC.

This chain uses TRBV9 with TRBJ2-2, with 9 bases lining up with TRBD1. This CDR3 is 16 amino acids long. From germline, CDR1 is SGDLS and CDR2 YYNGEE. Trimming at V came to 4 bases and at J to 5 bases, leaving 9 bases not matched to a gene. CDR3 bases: TGTGCCAGCAGCCGGGAGCCGGGACAGGGAACCGGGGAGCTGTTTTTT. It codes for CASSREPGQGTGELFF.

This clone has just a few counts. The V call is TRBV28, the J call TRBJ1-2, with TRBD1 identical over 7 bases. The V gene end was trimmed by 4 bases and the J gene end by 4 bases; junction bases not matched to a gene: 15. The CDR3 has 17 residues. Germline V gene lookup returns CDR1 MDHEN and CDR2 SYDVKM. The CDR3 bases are TGTGCCAGCAGTTGGGGGCATCAAAGGGGGCTCTCCTATGGCTACACCTTC. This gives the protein CASSWGHQRGLSYGYTF.

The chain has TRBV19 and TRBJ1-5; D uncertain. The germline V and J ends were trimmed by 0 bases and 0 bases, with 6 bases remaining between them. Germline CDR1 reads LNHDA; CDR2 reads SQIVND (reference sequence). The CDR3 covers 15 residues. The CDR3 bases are TGTGCCAGTAGTATAGAAACAGCTAGCAATCAGCCCCAGCATTTT. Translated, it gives CASSIETASNQPQHF.

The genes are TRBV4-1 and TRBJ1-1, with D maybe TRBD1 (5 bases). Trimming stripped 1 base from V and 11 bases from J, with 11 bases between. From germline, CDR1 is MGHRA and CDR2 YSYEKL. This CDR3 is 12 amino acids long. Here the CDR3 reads CASSQGQREAFF. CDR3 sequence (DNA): TGCGCCAGCAGCCAAGGACAGCGCGAGGCTTTCTTT.

This CDR3 is CASSQQVVGGTEAFF. CDR3 in DNA: TGCGCCAGCAGCCAACAGGTGGTGGGTGGGACTGAAGCTTTCTTT. The chain is built from TRBV4-3 and TRBJ1-1, with D unclear. V gave up 2 bases and J gave up 5 bases, with 15 bases separating them. Germline V lookup: CDR1 LGHNA, CDR2 YSLEER. The length of the CDR3 is 15 residues.

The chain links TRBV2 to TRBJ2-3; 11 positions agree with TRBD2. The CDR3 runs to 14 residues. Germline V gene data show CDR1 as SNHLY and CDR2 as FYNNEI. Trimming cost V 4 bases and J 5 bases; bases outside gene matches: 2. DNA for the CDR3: TGTGCCAGCAGTGTGGGACTAGCGGAAGATACGCAGTATTTT. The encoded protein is CASSVGLAEDTQYF.

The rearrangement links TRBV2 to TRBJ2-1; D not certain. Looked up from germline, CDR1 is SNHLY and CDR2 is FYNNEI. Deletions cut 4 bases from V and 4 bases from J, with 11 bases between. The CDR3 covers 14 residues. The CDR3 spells CASSGVSFYNEQFF. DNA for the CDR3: TGTGCCAGCAGTGGGGTCTCCTTTTACAATGAGCAGTTCTTC.

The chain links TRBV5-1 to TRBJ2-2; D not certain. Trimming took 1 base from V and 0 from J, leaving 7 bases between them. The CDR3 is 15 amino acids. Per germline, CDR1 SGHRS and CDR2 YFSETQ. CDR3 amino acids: CASSLFGANTGELFF. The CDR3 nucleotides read TGCGCCAGCAGCTTGTTTGGTGCGAACACCGGGGAGCTGTTTTTT.

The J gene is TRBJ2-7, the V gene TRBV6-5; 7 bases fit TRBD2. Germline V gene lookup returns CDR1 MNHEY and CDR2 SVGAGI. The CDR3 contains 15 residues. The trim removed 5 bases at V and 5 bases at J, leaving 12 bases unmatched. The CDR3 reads CASSPRAGLGNEQYF. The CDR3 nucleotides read TGTGCCAGCAGTCCAAGAGCGGGATTGGGGAACGAGCAGTACTTC.

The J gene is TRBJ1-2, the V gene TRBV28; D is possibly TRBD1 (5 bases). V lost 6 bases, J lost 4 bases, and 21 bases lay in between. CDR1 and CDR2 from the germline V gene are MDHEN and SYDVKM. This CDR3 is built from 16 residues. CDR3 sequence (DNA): TGTGCCAGCAGCCAAACCGGACGGGGCGGGGGCTATGGCTACACCTTC. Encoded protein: CASSQTGRGGGYGYTF.

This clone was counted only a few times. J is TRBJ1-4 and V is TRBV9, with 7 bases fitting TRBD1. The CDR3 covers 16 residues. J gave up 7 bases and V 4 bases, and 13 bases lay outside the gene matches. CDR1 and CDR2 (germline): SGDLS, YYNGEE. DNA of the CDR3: TGTGCCAGCAGCCCTGGGACAGCCCAAAGGGGTGAAAAACTGTTTTTT. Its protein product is CASSPGTAQRGEKLFF.

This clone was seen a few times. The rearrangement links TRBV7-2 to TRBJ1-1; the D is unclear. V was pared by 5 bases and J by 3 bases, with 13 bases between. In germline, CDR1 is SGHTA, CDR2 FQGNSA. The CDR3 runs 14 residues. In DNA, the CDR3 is TGTGCCAGCAGCCCCGCGGTGGAATACACTGAAGCTTTCTTT. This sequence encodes CASSPAVEYTEAFF.

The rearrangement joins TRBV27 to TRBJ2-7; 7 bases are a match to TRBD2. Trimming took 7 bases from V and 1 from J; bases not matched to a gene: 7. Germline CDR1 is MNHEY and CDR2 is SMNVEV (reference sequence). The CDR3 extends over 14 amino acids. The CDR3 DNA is TGTGCCAGCAAAACAGCGGGACGTTCCTACGAGCAGTACTTC. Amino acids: CASKTAGRSYEQYF.

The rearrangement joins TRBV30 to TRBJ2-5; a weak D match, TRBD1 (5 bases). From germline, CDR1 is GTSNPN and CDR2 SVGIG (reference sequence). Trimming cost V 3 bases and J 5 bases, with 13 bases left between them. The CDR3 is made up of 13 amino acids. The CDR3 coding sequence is TGTGCCTGGAGACCCCAGGGATGGGAGACCCAGTACTTC. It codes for CAWRPQGWETQYF.

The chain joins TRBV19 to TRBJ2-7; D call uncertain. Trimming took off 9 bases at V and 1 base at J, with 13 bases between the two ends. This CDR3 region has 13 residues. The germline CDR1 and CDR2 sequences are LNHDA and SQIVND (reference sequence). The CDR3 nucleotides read TGTGCCAGCGGCAGGCCCAGGTCCTACGAGCAGTACTTC. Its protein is CASGRPRSYEQYF. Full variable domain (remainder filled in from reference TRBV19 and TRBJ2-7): DGGITQSPKYLFRKEGQNVTLSCEQNLNHDAMYWYRQDPGQGLRLIYYSQIVNDFQKGDIAEGYSVSREKKESFPLTVTSAQKNPTAFYLCASGRPRSYEQYFGPGTRLTVT.